Sequencing of this T cell receptor (beta chain) was carried out in a study of CD8+CD57+ T cells in acquired aplastic anemia. CDR3 and TCR beta VDJ profiling relied on a genomic DNA template. TCRdb recomputed calls from the reads with MiXCR, one row per CDR3 protein. The table records under 200,000 distinct CDR3 sequences, over 60% of them present only once. V was cut by 3 bases and J by 9 bases, with 24 bases left in between. Germline CDR1 SGDLS, CDR2 YYNGEE. The CDR3 has 16 amino acids. This rearrangement joins TRBV9 to TRBJ2-5; maybe TRBD1 (7 bases). The origin of this receptor is a human donor with severe aplastic anemia or a healthy control (not recorded which). Sequencing was done on a sample of sorted CD4+, CD8+, or CD8+CD57+ T cells (not recorded which) from PBMCs. CDR3 loop: CASSAGGDSRIQPQYF. CDR3 DNA sequence: TGTGCCAGCAGCGCCGGCGGGGACAGCAGAATACAGCCCCAGTACTTC. The entire variable domain, with the rest obtained from reference TRBV9 and TRBJ2-5, is as follows: DSGVTQTPKHLITATGQRVTLRCSPRSGDLSVYWYQQSLDQGLQFLIQYYNGEERAKGNILERFSAQQFPDLHSELNLSSLELGDSALYFCASSAGGDSRIQPQYFGPGTRLLVL.